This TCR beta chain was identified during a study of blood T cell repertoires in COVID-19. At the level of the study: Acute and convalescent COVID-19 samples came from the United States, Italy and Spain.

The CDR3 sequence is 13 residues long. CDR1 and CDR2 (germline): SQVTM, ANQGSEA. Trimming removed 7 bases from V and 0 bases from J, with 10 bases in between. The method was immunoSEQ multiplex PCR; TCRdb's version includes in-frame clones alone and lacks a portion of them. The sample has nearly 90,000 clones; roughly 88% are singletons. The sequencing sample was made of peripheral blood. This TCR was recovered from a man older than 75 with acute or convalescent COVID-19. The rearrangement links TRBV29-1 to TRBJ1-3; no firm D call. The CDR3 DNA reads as TGCAGCGCGTCGACAAGCTCTGGAAACACCATATATTTT. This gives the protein CSASTSSGNTIYF.